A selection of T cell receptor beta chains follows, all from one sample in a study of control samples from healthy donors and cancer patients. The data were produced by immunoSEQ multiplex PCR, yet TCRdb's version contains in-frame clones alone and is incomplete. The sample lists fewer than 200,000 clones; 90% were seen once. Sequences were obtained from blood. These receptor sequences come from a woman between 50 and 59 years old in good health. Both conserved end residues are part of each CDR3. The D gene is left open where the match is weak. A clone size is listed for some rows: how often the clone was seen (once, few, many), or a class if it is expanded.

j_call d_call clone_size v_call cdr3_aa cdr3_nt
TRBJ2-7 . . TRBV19 CASRGGGYEQYF TGTGCCAGTAGAGGAGGAGGCTACGAGCAGTACTTC
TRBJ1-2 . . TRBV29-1 CSVDGQAVGYTF TGCAGCGTTGATGGTCAGGCGGTAGGCTACACCTTC
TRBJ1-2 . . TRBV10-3 CAIGQGYGYTF TGTGCCATCGGCCAGGGGTATGGCTACACCTTC
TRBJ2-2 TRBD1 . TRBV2 CASRTTGGTGELFF TGTGCCAGCAGGACGACAGGGGGCACCGGGGAGCTGTTTTTT
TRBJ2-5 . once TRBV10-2 CASSELGEETQYF TGCGCCAGCAGTGAGCTGGGCGAAGAGACCCAGTACTTC
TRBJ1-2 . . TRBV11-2 CASSLRGGGGSYGYTF TGTGCCAGCAGCTTACGAGGCGGGGGAGGGAGCTATGGCTACACCTTC
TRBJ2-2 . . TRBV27 CASSTYTGELFF TGTGCCAGCAGTACTTACACCGGGGAGCTGTTTTTT
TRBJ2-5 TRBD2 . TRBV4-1 CPPSQGGKRGARGTQYF TGCCCCCCCAGCCAAGGGGGGAAGCGGGGGGCACGGGGGACCCAGTACTTC
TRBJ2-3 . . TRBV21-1 CASRGEQRGRGRPGSGTQYF TGTGCCAGCAGGGGGGAGCAAAGAGGAAGGGGGCGTCCCGGTTCGGGTACGCAGTATTTT
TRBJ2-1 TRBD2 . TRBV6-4 CASSAASGGGEQFF TGTGCCAGCAGTGCGGCTAGCGGGGGGGGAGAGCAGTTCTTC
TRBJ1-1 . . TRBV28 CASFPAIGRSNTEAFF TGTGCCAGCTTCCCGGCCATTGGACGGTCGAACACTGAAGCTTTCTTT
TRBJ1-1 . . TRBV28 CASKSVMNTEAFF TGTGCCAGCAAGTCGGTTATGAACACTGAAGCTTTCTTT
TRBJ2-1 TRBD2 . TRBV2 CASSEGTLAGHEQFF TGTGCCAGCAGTGAAGGTACCCTAGCGGGGCATGAGCAGTTCTTC
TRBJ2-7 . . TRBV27 CASNPRGGRSYEQYF TGTGCCAGCAACCCCAGGGGAGGGCGTTCCTACGAGCAGTACTTC
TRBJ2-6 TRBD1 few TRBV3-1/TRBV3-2 CASSQDLLWDSSSGANVLTF TGTGCCAGCAGCCAAGATCTTTTGTGGGACAGCAGCTCTGGGGCCAACGTCCTGACTTTC
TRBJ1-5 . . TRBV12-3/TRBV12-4 CASRGGNRQPQHF TGTGCCAGCAGGGGGGGGAACAGACAGCCCCAGCATTTT
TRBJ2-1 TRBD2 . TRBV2 CASRKLAGAYNEQFF TGTGCCAGCAGGAAACTAGCGGGGGCCTACAATGAGCAGTTCTTC
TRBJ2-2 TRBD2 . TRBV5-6 CASSRLAGESTGELFF TGTGCCAGCAGTCGCCTGGCGGGAGAGAGCACCGGGGAGCTGTTTTTT